The present TCR beta chain was sequenced within a study of blood T cell repertoires in COVID-19. Study-wide context: PBMCs, B-cell-depleted T cells, or T cells were the source of the cDNA or gDNA that made up the material.

Per germline, CDR1 MNHNY and CDR2 SVGAGI (reference sequence). The CDR3 consists of 14 residues. Between the trimmed V and J ends, which lost 0 bases and 2 bases, there was a span of 7 bases. The assay was immunoSEQ multiplex PCR, and TCRdb's table has in-frame clones only and misses some. The sample lists nearly 80,000 clones, around 84% occurring once. This TCR came from a woman aged 70-85 years with acute or convalescent COVID-19. The sample comprised peripheral blood. This chain links TRBV6-6 with TRBJ1-2; D uncertain. CDR3 DNA sequence: TGTGCCAGCAGTTACTCTACGACAAACTATGGCTACACCTTC. It translates to CASSYSTTNYGYTF.